This is a list of T cell receptor beta chains from one sample in a study of blood T cell repertoires in COVID-19. The protocol was immunoSEQ multiplex PCR, while the TCRdb copy is restricted to in-frame clones and leaves out a portion. Found here are 330,000 or so clones, about 92% of them singletons; the top ten hold roughly 18%. Source material: PBMCs or T cells enriched from blood (not recorded which). Receptor source: a woman under 40 who had recovered from COVID-19. The CDR3 runs from the conserved cysteine through the conserved F or W. The order of the fields is CDR3 protein, CDR3 DNA, clone size, J gene, D gene, CDR3 length, V gene. A D gene is named only where the DNA matches it firmly. Only part of the rows carry a size: once, few, many, or a class if the clone is expanded.

CDR3: CASSLGDRGLYGYTF
DNA: TGTGCCAGCAGCTTAGGAGACAGGGGGCTGTATGGCTACACCTTC
size: .
J: TRBJ1-2
D: TRBD1
length: 15
V: TRBV11-2

CDR3: CSASDSYGYTF
DNA: TGCAGTGCTAGTGACAGCTATGGCTACACCTTC
size: .
J: TRBJ1-2
D: .
length: 11
V: TRBV20-1

CDR3: CASTGVGETQYF
DNA: TGTGCCAGCACAGGGGTGGGAGAGACCCAGTACTTC
size: once
J: TRBJ2-5
D: .
length: 12
V: TRBV6-5

CDR3: CASSLEGQAVNNEQFF
DNA: TGTGCCAGCAGCTTAGAGGGCCAAGCGGTTAACAATGAGCAGTTCTTC
size: .
J: TRBJ2-1
D: .
length: 16
V: TRBV11-3

CDR3: CASSALRDRASGDTQYF
DNA: TGTGCCAGCAGCGCACTACGGGACAGGGCTTCGGGAGATACGCAGTATTTT
size: once
J: TRBJ2-3
D: TRBD1
length: 17
V: TRBV27

CDR3: CASNANAGGVGEETQYF
DNA: TGTGCCAGCAACGCAAACGCGGGGGGCGTGGGGGAAGAGACCCAGTACTTC
size: .
J: TRBJ2-5
D: TRBD2
length: 17
V: TRBV4-2

CDR3: CASSSREAFF
DNA: TGTGCCAGTAGTAGCCGGGAGGCTTTCTTT
size: .
J: TRBJ1-1
D: .
length: 10
V: TRBV28

CDR3: CASSIRGTSGNEQFF
DNA: TGTGCCAGTAGTATAAGGGGGACCTCTGGCAATGAGCAGTTCTTC
size: .
J: TRBJ2-1
D: .
length: 15
V: TRBV19

CDR3: CASSLQGTGGETQYF
DNA: TGTGCCAGCAGCTTGCAAGGGACAGGCGGAGAGACCCAGTACTTC
size: .
J: TRBJ2-5
D: TRBD1
length: 15
V: TRBV11-3

CDR3: CASSPGTGPTEAFF
DNA: TGTGCCAGCAGCCCCGGGACAGGGCCCACTGAAGCTTTCTTT
size: once
J: TRBJ1-1
D: TRBD1
length: 14
V: TRBV28

CDR3: CASSLGSPGTQYF
DNA: TGTGCCAGCAGCTTAGGCAGTCCGGGGACCCAGTACTTC
size: .
J: TRBJ2-5
D: .
length: 13
V: TRBV11-2

CDR3: CASTSSQRTWDTQYF
DNA: TGTGCCAGCACTTCCTCCCAGCGGACCTGGGATACGCAGTATTTT
size: .
J: TRBJ2-3
D: .
length: 15
V: TRBV6-5

CDR3: CASSRTLYGYTF
DNA: TGTGCCAGCTCCCGGACTCTCTATGGCTACACCTTC
size: .
J: TRBJ1-2
D: .
length: 12
V: TRBV28

CDR3: CASSLEGLSNQPQHF
DNA: TGTGCCAGCAGCTTGGAGGGACTTAGCAATCAGCCCCAGCATTTT
size: .
J: TRBJ1-5
D: .
length: 15
V: TRBV7-9

CDR3: CASSFATSGIPYEQYF
DNA: TGTGCCAGCAGCTTTGCGACTAGCGGGATTCCCTACGAGCAGTACTTC
size: once
J: TRBJ2-7
D: TRBD2
length: 16
V: TRBV7-2

CDR3: CASSLRQGTGANVLTF
DNA: TGTGCCAGCAGCTTACGCCAGGGGACAGGGGCCAACGTCCTGACTTTC
size: .
J: TRBJ2-6
D: .
length: 16
V: TRBV11-3

CDR3: CASSPTSGMDGELFF
DNA: TGTGCCAGCTCACCGACTAGCGGGATGGACGGGGAGCTGTTTTTT
size: .
J: TRBJ2-2
D: TRBD2
length: 15
V: TRBV18

CDR3: CASSPDSESNQPQHF
DNA: TGTGCCAGCTCACCGGACAGCGAGAGCAATCAGCCCCAGCATTTT
size: .
J: TRBJ1-5
D: .
length: 15
V: TRBV18

CDR3: CASSYGAGVSPLHF
DNA: TGTGCCAGCAGTTACGGGGCAGGGGTCTCACCCCTCCACTTT
size: .
J: TRBJ1-6
D: .
length: 14
V: TRBV6-5

CDR3: CASSQGRGPAGELFF
DNA: TGTGCCAGCAGCCAAGGGCGCGGGCCGGCCGGGGAGCTGTTTTTT
size: .
J: TRBJ2-2
D: .
length: 15
V: TRBV3-1/TRBV3-2

CDR3: CASSIWGLNNQPQHF
DNA: TGTGCCAGTAGTATCTGGGGGCTGAACAATCAGCCCCAGCATTTT
size: .
J: TRBJ1-5
D: .
length: 15
V: TRBV19

CDR3: CASSPGQGGLGYTF
DNA: TGTGCCAGTAGTCCCGGACAGGGAGGCCTTGGCTACACCTTC
size: .
J: TRBJ1-2
D: TRBD1
length: 14
V: TRBV19

CDR3: CASSEAAGYGANVLTF
DNA: TGTGCCAGCAGTGAAGCCGCCGGGTATGGGGCCAACGTCCTGACTTTC
size: once
J: TRBJ2-6
D: .
length: 16
V: TRBV6-1

CDR3: CASSRTAYEQYF
DNA: TGTGCCAGCAGCCGGACAGCCTACGAGCAGTACTTC
size: .
J: TRBJ2-7
D: .
length: 12
V: TRBV3-1/TRBV3-2

CDR3: CASSSSPPRVERDTDTQYF
DNA: TGTGCCAGTAGTTCGAGCCCGCCTAGAGTGGAGCGGGACACAGATACGCAGTATTTT
size: .
J: TRBJ2-3
D: TRBD2
length: 19
V: TRBV19

CDR3: CAWSGASGNEQFF
DNA: TGTGCCTGGAGTGGGGCTAGCGGGAATGAGCAGTTCTTC
size: .
J: TRBJ2-1
D: TRBD2
length: 13
V: TRBV30

CDR3: CASRQGSNTIYF
DNA: TGTGCCAGCAGACAGGGGTCAAACACCATATATTTT
size: .
J: TRBJ1-3
D: TRBD1
length: 12
V: TRBV6-5

CDR3: CATSRGDRGLQQPQHF
DNA: TGTGCCACCAGCAGAGGGGACAGGGGGCTACAACAGCCCCAGCATTTT
size: .
J: TRBJ1-5
D: TRBD1
length: 16
V: TRBV15

CDR3: CASSRTDRGMNQPQHF
DNA: TGTGCCAGCTCACGAACAGACAGGGGAATGAATCAGCCCCAGCATTTT
size: .
J: TRBJ1-5
D: TRBD1
length: 16
V: TRBV18

CDR3: CASSYGQYSNQPQHF
DNA: TGTGCCAGCAGTTACGGCCAGTATAGCAATCAGCCCCAGCATTTT
size: .
J: TRBJ1-5
D: .
length: 15
V: TRBV6-2/TRBV6-3

CDR3: CASSQKGLAKYEQYF
DNA: TGTGCCAGCAGTCAGAAGGGACTAGCGAAATACGAGCAGTACTTC
size: .
J: TRBJ2-7
D: TRBD2
length: 15
V: TRBV14

CDR3: CASSPLGDSEKLFF
DNA: TGTGCCAGCTCACCCCTCGGGGATAGTGAAAAACTGTTTTTT
size: .
J: TRBJ1-4
D: .
length: 14
V: TRBV18

CDR3: CASSFGANYGYTF
DNA: TGCGCCAGCAGCTTCGGAGCTAACTATGGCTACACCTTC
size: .
J: TRBJ1-2
D: .
length: 13
V: TRBV5-1

CDR3: CASSLTGGNEQFF
DNA: TGTGCCAGCAGCTTGACTGGGGGGAATGAGCAGTTCTTC
size: few
J: TRBJ2-1
D: .
length: 13
V: TRBV5-4

CDR3: CASSPGVAGIYEQYF
DNA: TGTGCCAGCAGCCCGGGGGTAGCGGGGATCTACGAGCAGTACTTC
size: .
J: TRBJ2-7
D: TRBD2
length: 15
V: TRBV7-6

CDR3: CASSAARQPANYGYTF
DNA: TGTGCCAGCAGTGCGGCCCGACAGCCAGCAAACTATGGCTACACCTTC
size: .
J: TRBJ1-2
D: .
length: 16
V: TRBV6-2/TRBV6-3

CDR3: CASKRDGTEALAEAFF
DNA: TGTGCCAGCAAGAGGGATGGGACTGAGGCTTTGGCTGAAGCTTTCTTT
size: once
J: TRBJ1-1
D: .
length: 16
V: TRBV27

CDR3: CASSLGQDQETQYF
DNA: TGCGCCAGCAGCTTGGGACAAGACCAAGAGACCCAGTACTTC
size: .
J: TRBJ2-5
D: .
length: 14
V: TRBV5-1

CDR3: CASLPTGTGLYSNQPQHF
DNA: TGTGCCAGCCTGCCGACCGGGACAGGGCTATATAGCAATCAGCCCCAGCATTTT
size: .
J: TRBJ1-5
D: TRBD1
length: 18
V: TRBV27

CDR3: CASSVTEYNSPLHF
DNA: TGTGCCAGCAGCGTAACAGAATATAATTCACCCCTCCACTTT
size: .
J: TRBJ1-6
D: .
length: 14
V: TRBV9

CDR3: CASSRYSLRKQDINYGYTF
DNA: TGTGCCAGCAGTCGTTACAGTTTACGGAAACAGGATATTAACTATGGCTACACCTTC
size: .
J: TRBJ1-2
D: .
length: 19
V: TRBV28

CDR3: CASSNGGYGYTF
DNA: TGTGCCAGCAGCAACGGAGGCTATGGCTACACCTTC
size: .
J: TRBJ1-2
D: .
length: 12
V: TRBV6-5

CDR3: CASSLAAPGPDTQYF
DNA: TGCGCCAGCAGCTTGGCGGCACCAGGTCCAGATACGCAGTATTTT
size: .
J: TRBJ2-3
D: .
length: 15
V: TRBV5-1

CDR3: CASSQDLPSNTEAFF
DNA: TGCGCCAGCAGCCAAGATCTGCCCAGTAACACTGAAGCTTTCTTT
size: .
J: TRBJ1-1
D: .
length: 15
V: TRBV4-3

CDR3: CASSVGFLEENGELFF
DNA: TGTGCCAGCAGCGTTGGGTTCTTAGAGGAAAACGGGGAGCTGTTTTTT
size: .
J: TRBJ2-2
D: .
length: 16
V: TRBV9

CDR3: CASSLERGARETQYF
DNA: TGTGCCAGCAGCTTGGAGCGGGGGGCGCGAGAGACCCAGTACTTC
size: .
J: TRBJ2-5
D: TRBD2
length: 15
V: TRBV5-4